The following is a T cell receptor (beta chain) sequence with its context. Its matching antigen is unknown. TCRdb reanalysed the PCR reads using MiXCR and keeps one entry per CDR3 protein. This table holds some 100,000 distinct CDR3 sequences, 36% found once. Using a CD8+CD4-CCR7+CD45RA+ phenotype, naive CD8 T cells were sorted. The data originate from a study of molecular identifiers for immune sequencing clone quantification. Study-wide results and caveats: Clonotypes topping 20 RNA copies carried over 97% of effector molecules but under 1% of naive ones.

This CDR3 comprises 16 residues. Looked up from germline, CDR1 is MNHEY and CDR2 is SVGAGI. After removal of 10 bases from V and 5 bases from J, the junction contained 19 bases not matched to a gene. The J gene is TRBJ1-1, the V gene TRBV6-5; 7 bases align to TRBD1. This sequence was found in a human donor in good health. Some libraries in this study had Jurkat cell RNA spiked in. The sequenced sample was naive CD8+ T cells from blood, with Jurkat cell RNA spiked in. The sample's subset: FACS-sorted CD8+CD4-CCR7+CD45RA+ naive T cells. Here the CDR3 DNA reads TGTGCCATCAGCCTTGACAGGGTGTTCGGGACGACTGAAGCTTTCTTT. It yields the protein CAISLDRVFGTTEAFF.